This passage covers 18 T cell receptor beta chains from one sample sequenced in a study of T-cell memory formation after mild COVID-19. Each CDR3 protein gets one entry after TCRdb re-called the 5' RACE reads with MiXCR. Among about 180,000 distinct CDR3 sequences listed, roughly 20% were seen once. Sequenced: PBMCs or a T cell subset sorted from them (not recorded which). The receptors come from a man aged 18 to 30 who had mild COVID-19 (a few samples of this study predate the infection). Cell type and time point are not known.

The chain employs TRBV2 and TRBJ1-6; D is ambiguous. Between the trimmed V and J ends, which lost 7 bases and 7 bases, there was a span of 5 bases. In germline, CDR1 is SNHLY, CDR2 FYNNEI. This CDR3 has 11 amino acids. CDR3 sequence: CASMNNSPLHF. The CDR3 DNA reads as TGTGCCAGCATGAACAATTCACCCCTCCACTTT. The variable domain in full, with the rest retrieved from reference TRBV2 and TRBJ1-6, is EPEVTQTPSHQVTQMGQEVILRCVPISNHLYFYWYRQILGQKVEFLVSFYNNEISEKSEIFDDQFSVERPDGSNFTLKIRSTKLEDSAMYFCASMNNSPLHFGNGTRLTVT.

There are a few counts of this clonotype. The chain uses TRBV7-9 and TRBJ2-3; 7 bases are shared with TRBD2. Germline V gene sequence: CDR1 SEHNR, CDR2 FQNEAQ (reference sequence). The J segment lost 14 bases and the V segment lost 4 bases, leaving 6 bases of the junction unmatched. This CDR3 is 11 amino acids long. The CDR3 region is CASSSGLVGYF. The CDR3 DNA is TGTGCCAGCAGCTCAGGACTAGTTGGGTATTTT.

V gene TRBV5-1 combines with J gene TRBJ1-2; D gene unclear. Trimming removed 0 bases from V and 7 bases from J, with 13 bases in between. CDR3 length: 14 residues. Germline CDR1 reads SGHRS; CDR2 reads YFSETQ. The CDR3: CASSLDAGVGGYTF. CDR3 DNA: TGCGCCAGCAGCTTGGATGCCGGGGTTGGTGGCTACACCTTC.

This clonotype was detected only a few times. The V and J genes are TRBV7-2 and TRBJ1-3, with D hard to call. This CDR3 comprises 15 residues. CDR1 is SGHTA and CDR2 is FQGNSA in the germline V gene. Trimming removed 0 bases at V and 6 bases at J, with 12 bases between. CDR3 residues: CASSLAPLPANTIYF. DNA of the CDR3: TGTGCCAGCAGCTTAGCCCCCCTGCCCGCAAACACCATATATTTT. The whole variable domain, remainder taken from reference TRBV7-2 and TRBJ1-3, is GAGVSQSPSNKVTEKGKDVELRCDPISGHTALYWYRQSLGQGLEFLIYFQGNSAPDKSGLPSDRFSAERTGGSVSTLTIQRTQQEDSAVYLCASSLAPLPANTIYFGEGSWLTVV.

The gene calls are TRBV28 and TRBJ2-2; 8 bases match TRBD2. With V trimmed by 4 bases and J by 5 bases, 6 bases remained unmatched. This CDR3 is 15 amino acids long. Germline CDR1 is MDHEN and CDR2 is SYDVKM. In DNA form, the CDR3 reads TGTGCCAGCAGTTCCGGGACTAGTTGGACCGGGGAGCTGTTTTTT. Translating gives CASSSGTSWTGELFF.

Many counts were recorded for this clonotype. The CDR3 DNA reads as TGTGCCAGCAGCTTTGGTGGACGGTGGAGAGAAGGTGAAGCTTTCTTT. Translation: CASSFGGRWREGEAFF. The V call is TRBV7-2, the J call TRBJ1-1; no reliable D call. Germline CDR1 and CDR2: SGHTA and FQGNSA. Trimming left V 3 bases short and J 7 bases short, with 21 bases between. The CDR3 contains 16 residues.

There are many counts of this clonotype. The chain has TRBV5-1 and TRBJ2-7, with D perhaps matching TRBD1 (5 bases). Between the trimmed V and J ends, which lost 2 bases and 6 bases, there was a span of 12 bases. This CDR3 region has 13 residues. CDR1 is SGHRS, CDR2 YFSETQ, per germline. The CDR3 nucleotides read TGCGCCAGCAGCTTCCAGGGCTCCAGCGAGCAGTACGTC. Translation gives CASSFQGSSEQYV.

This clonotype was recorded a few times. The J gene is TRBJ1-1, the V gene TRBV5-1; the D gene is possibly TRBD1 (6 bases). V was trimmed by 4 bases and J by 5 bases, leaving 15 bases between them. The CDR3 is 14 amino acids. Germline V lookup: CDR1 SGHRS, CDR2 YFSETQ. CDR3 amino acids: CASSPRGGRTEAFF. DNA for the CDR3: TGCGCCAGCAGCCCCAGAGGGGGGAGGACTGAAGCTTTCTTT.

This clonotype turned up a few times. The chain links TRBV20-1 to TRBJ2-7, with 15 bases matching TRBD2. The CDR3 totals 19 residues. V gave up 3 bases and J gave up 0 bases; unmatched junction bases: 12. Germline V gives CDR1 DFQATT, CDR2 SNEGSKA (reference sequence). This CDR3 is CSARSAGTSGGPSSYEQYF. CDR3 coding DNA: TGCAGTGCTAGGAGCGCCGGGACTAGCGGGGGGCCGAGCTCCTACGAGCAGTACTTC.

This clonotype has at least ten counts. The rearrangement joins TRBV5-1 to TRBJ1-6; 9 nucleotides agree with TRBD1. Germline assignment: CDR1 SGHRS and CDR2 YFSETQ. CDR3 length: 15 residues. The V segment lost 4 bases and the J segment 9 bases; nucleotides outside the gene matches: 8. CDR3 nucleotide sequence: TGCGCCAGCAGCGACCGAACAGGGGGCGTTTCACCCCTCCACTTT. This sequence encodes CASSDRTGGVSPLHF.

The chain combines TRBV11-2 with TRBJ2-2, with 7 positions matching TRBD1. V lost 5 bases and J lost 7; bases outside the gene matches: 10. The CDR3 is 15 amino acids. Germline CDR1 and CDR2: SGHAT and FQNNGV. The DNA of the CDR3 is TGTGCCAGCAGCCGCCCCAGGGGGAGAATCGGGGAGCTGTTTTTT. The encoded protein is CASSRPRGRIGELFF.

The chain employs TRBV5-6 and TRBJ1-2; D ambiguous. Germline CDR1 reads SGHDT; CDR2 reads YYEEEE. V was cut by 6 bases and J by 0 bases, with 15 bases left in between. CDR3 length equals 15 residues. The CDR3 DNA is TGTGCCAGCACCGATCCTCATGGAGCTAACTATGGCTACACCTTC. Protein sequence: CASTDPHGANYGYTF.

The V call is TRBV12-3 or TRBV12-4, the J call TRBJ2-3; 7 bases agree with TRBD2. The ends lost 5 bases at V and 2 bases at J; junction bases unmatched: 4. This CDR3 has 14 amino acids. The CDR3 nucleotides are TGTGCCAGCAGTGGGACTACCCACACAGATACGCAGTATTTT. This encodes CASSGTTHTDTQYF.

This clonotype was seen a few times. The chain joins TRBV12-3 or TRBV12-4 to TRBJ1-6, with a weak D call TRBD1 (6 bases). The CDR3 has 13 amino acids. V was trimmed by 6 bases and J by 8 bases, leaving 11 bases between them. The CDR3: CASRVTGYSPLHF. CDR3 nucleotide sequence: TGTGCCAGCAGGGTTACAGGGTATTCACCCCTCCACTTT.

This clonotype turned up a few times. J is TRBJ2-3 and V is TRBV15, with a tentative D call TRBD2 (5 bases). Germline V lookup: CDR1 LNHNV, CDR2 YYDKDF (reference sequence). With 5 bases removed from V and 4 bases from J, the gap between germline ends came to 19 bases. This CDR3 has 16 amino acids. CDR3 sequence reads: CATSARSGLRADTQYF. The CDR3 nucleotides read TGTGCCACCAGCGCTAGGAGCGGCCTCCGGGCAGATACGCAGTATTTT.

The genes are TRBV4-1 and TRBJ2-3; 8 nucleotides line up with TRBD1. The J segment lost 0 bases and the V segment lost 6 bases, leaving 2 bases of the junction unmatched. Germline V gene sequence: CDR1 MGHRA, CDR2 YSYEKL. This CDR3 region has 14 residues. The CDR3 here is CASRRTGSTDTQYF. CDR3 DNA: TGCGCCAGCAGGCGGACAGGGAGCACAGATACGCAGTATTTT.

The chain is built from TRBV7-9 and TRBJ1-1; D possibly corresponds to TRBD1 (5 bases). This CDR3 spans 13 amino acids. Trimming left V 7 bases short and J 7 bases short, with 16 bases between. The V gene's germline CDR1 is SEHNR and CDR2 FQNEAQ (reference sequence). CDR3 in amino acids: CASNRGGDREAFF. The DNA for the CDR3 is TGTGCCAGCAACCGTGGGGGAGATCGTGAAGCTTTCTTT.

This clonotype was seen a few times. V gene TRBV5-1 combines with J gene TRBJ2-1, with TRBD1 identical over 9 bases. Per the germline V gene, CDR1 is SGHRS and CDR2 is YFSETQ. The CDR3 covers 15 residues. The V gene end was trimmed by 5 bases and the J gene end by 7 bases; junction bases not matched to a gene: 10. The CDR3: CASRLAGTGMNEQFF. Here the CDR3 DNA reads TGCGCCAGCAGGCTTGCCGGGACAGGGATGAATGAGCAGTTCTTC.